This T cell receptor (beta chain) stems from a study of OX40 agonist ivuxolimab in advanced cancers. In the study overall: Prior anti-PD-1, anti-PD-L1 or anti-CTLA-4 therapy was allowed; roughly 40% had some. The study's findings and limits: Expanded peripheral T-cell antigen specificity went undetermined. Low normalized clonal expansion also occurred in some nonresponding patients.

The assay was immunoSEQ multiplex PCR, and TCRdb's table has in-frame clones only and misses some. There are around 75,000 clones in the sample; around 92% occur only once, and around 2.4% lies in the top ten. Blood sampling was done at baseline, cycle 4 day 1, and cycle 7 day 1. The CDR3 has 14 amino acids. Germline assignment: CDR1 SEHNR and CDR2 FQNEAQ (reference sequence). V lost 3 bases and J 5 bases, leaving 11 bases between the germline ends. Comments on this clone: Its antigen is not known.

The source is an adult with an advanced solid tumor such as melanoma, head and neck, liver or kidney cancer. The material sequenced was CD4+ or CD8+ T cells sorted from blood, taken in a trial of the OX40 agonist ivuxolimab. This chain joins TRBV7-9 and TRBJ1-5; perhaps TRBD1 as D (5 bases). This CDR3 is CASSFSTGDQPQHF. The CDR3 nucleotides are TGTGCCAGCAGCTTTTCCACGGGGGATCAGCCCCAGCATTTT.